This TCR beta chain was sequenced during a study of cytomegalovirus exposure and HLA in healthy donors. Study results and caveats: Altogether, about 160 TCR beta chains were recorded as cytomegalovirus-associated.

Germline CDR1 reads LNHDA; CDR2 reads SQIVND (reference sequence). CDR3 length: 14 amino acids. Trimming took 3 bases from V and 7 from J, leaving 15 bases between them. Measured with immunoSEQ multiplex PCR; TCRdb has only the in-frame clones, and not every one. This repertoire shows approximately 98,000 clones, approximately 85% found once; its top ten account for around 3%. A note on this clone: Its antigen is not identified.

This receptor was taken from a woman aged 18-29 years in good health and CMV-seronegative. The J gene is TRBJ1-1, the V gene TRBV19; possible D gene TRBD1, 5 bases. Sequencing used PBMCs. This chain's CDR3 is CASSISTPDSEAFF. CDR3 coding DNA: TGTGCCAGTAGTATCTCTACTCCAGACAGTGAAGCTTTCTTT.